The 6 T cell receptor beta chains listed next were all sequenced from one sample in a study of cytomegalovirus exposure and HLA in healthy donors. Amplification used 60 Vbeta primers and 13 Jbeta primers. Profiled with immunoSEQ multiplex PCR; TCRdb holds only in-frame clones, not every one. The table lists some 70,000 clones, around 72% of them singletons. Sequencing was carried out using PBMCs. All receptors come from a male donor in good health and CMV-seropositive.

This clone showed up just once. The J gene is TRBJ2-2, the V gene TRBV9, with TRBD1 identical over 10 bases. Germline V CDR1 and CDR2: SGDLS, YYNGEE. CDR3 length equals 15 residues. V dropped 0 bases and J dropped 6; count of bases not matched to a gene: 2. The CDR3 region has the DNA TGTGCCAGCAGCGTAGAAGGACAGGGGGCCGGGGAGCTGTTTTTT. This encodes CASSVEGQGAGELFF.

The rearrangement uses TRBV6-5 and TRBJ1-2; tentatively, D is TRBD1 (6 bases). Looked up from germline, CDR1 is MNHEY and CDR2 is SVGAGI. CDR3 size: 13 residues. V was clipped by 3 bases and J by 5 bases, with 10 bases between them. DNA of the CDR3: TGTGCCAGCAGTTATCAGGGGCGATATGGCTACACCTTC. This gives the protein CASSYQGRYGYTF.

The chain recombines TRBV6-1 with TRBJ1-4; TRBD1 aligns across 7 bases. The CDR3 extends over 14 amino acids. Germline values: CDR1 MNHNS, CDR2 SASEGT. With 6 bases clipped from V and 2 bases from J, the junction kept 3 bases outside the gene matches. The CDR3 sequence: CASRKQGTNEKLFF. CDR3 coding DNA: TGTGCCAGCAGAAAACAGGGGACTAATGAAAAACTGTTTTTT.

The chain combines TRBV7-2 with TRBJ2-1; perhaps TRBD1 as D (6 bases). Trimming stripped 5 bases from V and 2 bases from J, with 13 bases between. This CDR3 comprises 15 residues. Germline V gene lookup returns CDR1 SGHTA and CDR2 FQGNSA. CDR3 nucleotides: TGTGCCAGCAGCATCACGGACAGTCCCTACAATGAGCAGTTCTTC. Its protein product is CASSITDSPYNEQFF.

The chain links TRBV30 to TRBJ2-7; D possibly corresponds to TRBD2 (6 bases). The germline CDR1 and CDR2 sequences are GTSNPN and SVGIG (reference sequence). The V end lost 6 bases, the J end lost 2 bases, and 8 bases lay between the germline ends. This CDR3 comprises 11 residues. The CDR3 DNA follows: TGTGCCTGTACGGGGGCCTACGAGCAGTACTTC. Translation: CACTGAYEQYF.

The chain uses TRBV5-8 and TRBJ2-7; 8 bases are a match to TRBD2. The V segment lost 1 base and the J segment 11 bases; nucleotides outside the gene matches: 2. This CDR3 region has 11 residues. CDR1 and CDR2 from the germline V gene are SGHTS and YDEGEE. CDR3 coding DNA: TGTGCCAGCAGCTTGTCCGGGAGGGAGTACTTC. Translated: CASSLSGREYF.